This T cell receptor beta chain is drawn from a study of CD8 T cells in Susac syndrome. Overall study: Among the sequenced Susac syndrome patients, 5 or 6 had active disease while about eight were in remission. Patients with Susac syndrome, at blood draw, were therapy-naive, on corticosteroids, or on intravenous immunoglobulin alone.

The CDR3 has 13 amino acids. Germline V gene sequence: CDR1 LGHDT, CDR2 YNNKEL (reference sequence). Between the trimmed V and J ends, which lost 1 base and 1 base, there was a span of 4 bases. RNA in amounts of about 0.5 to 1 ug was reverse transcribed with random hexamers. TCRdb processed the immunoSEQ multiplex PCR reads anew with MiXCR; each CDR3 protein has one entry. This sample yields approximately 80,000 distinct CDR3 sequences, of which approximately 93% are seen a single time; 0.52% belongs to the top ten. The sequenced target, TCR beta, came from blood CD8+ and CD4+ T cells. A word on this clonotype: Its antigen is not identified.

Findings and limits, study-wide: Clonal expansion of Susac CD8+ cells peaked in TEMRA cells, and it also peaked in active patients.

The material sequenced was CD8+ T cells from PBMCs. The chain is built from TRBV3-1 and TRBJ1-1; no reliable D call. The TCR comes from a human donor with Susac syndrome. CDR3 protein: CASSQVQNTEAFF. The CDR3 DNA follows: TGTGCCAGCAGCCAAGTCCAGAACACTGAAGCTTTCTTT.